Listed here are 20 T cell receptor beta chains from one sample, sequenced in a study of T cell responses to AZD1222 COVID-19 vaccine. Method: immunoSEQ multiplex PCR; TCRdb's copy keeps in-frame clones and lacks some. The sample shows about 150,000 clones, 80% to 90% of them seen only once. The material sequenced was peripheral blood, taken on day 0 of AZD1222 vaccination. Every receptor here comes from an adult in good health.

This chain connects TRBV7-8 to TRBJ1-3; no clear D gene. V dropped 0 bases and J dropped 0 bases, with 9 bases sitting between them. From germline, CDR1 is SGHVS and CDR2 FQNEAQ. The length of the CDR3 is 16 residues. CDR3 amino acids: CASSLAVRSSGNTIYF. CDR3 DNA: TGTGCCAGCAGCTTAGCGGTCCGGAGCTCTGGAAACACCATATATTTT.

The chain joins TRBV28 to TRBJ2-7; D not certain. There are 11 residues in the CDR3. Looked up from germline, CDR1 is MDHEN and CDR2 is SYDVKM. V lost 7 bases, J lost 6 bases, and 10 bases lay in between. The CDR3: CASTTVAEQYF. The CDR3 DNA reads as TGTGCCAGCACAACCGTAGCCGAGCAGTACTTC.

The chain carries TRBV14 and TRBJ2-3, with TRBD2 identical over 8 bases. The CDR3 totals 15 residues. Germline loops: CDR1 SGHDN, CDR2 FVKESK. With 2 bases clipped from V and 5 bases from J, the junction kept 6 bases outside the gene matches. CDR3 in amino acids: CASSQLRGGLDTQYF. In DNA form, the CDR3 reads TGTGCCAGCAGCCAACTACGCGGGGGGCTAGATACGCAGTATTTT.

V gene TRBV7-9 combines with J gene TRBJ1-5; D is ambiguous. V was clipped by 4 bases and J by 2 bases, with 12 bases between them. Germline-derived CDR1 and CDR2 are SEHNR and FQNEAQ (reference sequence). The CDR3 has 15 amino acids. For the CDR3, the DNA is TGTGCCAGCAGCTCCGCGATGGGCGGCAATCAGCCCCAGCATTTT. This codes for CASSSAMGGNQPQHF. Full variable domain (missing parts from reference TRBV7-9 and TRBJ1-5): DTGVSQNPRHKITKRGQNVTFRCDPISEHNRLYWYRQTLGQGPEFLTYFQNEAQLEKSRLLSDRFSAERPKGSFSTLEIQRTEQGDSAMYLCASSSAMGGNQPQHFGDGTRLSIL.

The chain couples TRBV20-1 to TRBJ1-2; D gene uncertain. CDR1 is DFQATT and CDR2 is SNEGSKA in the germline V gene (reference sequence). The CDR3 covers 11 residues. V shed 5 bases and J shed 3 bases, with 7 bases lying between them. In nucleotides, the CDR3 is TGCAGTGCTGCCAGGTACTATGGCTACACCTTC. Translated, it gives CSAARYYGYTF.

The V and J genes are TRBV5-1 and TRBJ2-2, with TRBD2 identical over 10 bases. This CDR3 spans 18 amino acids. Trimming removed 0 bases from V and 0 bases from J; junction bases left unmatched: 5. Germline V lookup: CDR1 SGHRS, CDR2 YFSETQ. CDR3 DNA: TGCGCCAGCAGCTTGGAACTAGCGGGGAAGTCGAACACCGGGGAGCTGTTTTTT. This translates into CASSLELAGKSNTGELFF. The full variable domain, its missing parts supplied by reference TRBV5-1 and TRBJ2-2, is KAGVTQTPRYLIKTRGQQVTLSCSPISGHRSVSWYQQTPGQGLQFLFEYFSETQRNKGNFPGRFSGRQFSNSRSEMNVSTLELGDSALYLCASSLELAGKSNTGELFFGEGSRLTVL.

The J gene is TRBJ2-5, the V gene TRBV29-1, with 9 positions matching TRBD2. Germline CDR1 and CDR2: SQVTM and ANQGSEA. The CDR3 runs 15 residues. The ends lost 4 bases at V and 0 bases at J; junction bases unmatched: 6. CDR3 nucleotide sequence: TGCAGCGTTGGCGCCGGGACTAGCAACCAAGAGACCCAGTACTTC. Translation gives CSVGAGTSNQETQYF.

The rearrangement joins TRBV4-2 to TRBJ2-4, with TRBD2 identical over 7 bases. The CDR3 length is 13 residues. Per the germline V gene, CDR1 is LGHNA and CDR2 is YNFKEQ. Germline trimming cut 4 bases from V and 16 bases from J; bases unmatched to any gene: 13. CDR3 in amino acids: CASSPTEGGFLYF. CDR3 DNA: TGTGCCAGCAGCCCCACTGAGGGAGGGTTTCTATACTTC.

This chain links TRBV9 with TRBJ1-6, with TRBD1 matching 11 bases. The CDR3 runs 14 residues. The germline V gene encodes CDR1 SGDLS and CDR2 YYNGEE. Trimming took 3 bases from V and 9 from J; bases not matched to a gene: 2. CDR3 amino acids: CASSAGQGGSPLHF. The CDR3, as DNA: TGTGCCAGCAGCGCGGGACAGGGGGGTTCACCCCTCCACTTT.

The chain combines TRBV19 with TRBJ2-7, with D unclear. Germline CDR1 reads LNHDA; CDR2 reads SQIVND (reference sequence). The V gene lost 3 bases and the J gene lost 0 bases, with 12 bases spanning the gap. The CDR3 totals 15 residues. CDR3 DNA sequence: TGTGCCAGTAGTATGAGTCCAGGATCCTCCTACGAGCAGTACTTC. This translates into CASSMSPGSSYEQYF.

This chain links TRBV7-2 with TRBJ2-2; the match to TRBD2 covers 9 bases. After removal of 5 bases from V and 5 bases from J, the junction contained 6 bases not matched to a gene. This CDR3 contains 15 residues. In germline, CDR1 is SGHTA, CDR2 FQGNSA. The CDR3 region is CASSRGRAWTGELFF. CDR3 nucleotides: TGTGCCAGCAGCCGCGGGAGGGCCTGGACCGGGGAGCTGTTTTTT.

This clone ranks as medium-sized. The chain links TRBV7-7 to TRBJ2-2; the D gene could be TRBD1 or TRBD2 (5 bases each). V was shortened by 4 bases and J by 2 bases, with 11 bases between the two germline ends. Germline CDR1 SSHAT, CDR2 FNYEAQ (reference sequence). The length of the CDR3 is 15 residues. CDR3 amino acids: CASSSGTVNTGELFF. The CDR3 DNA reads TGTGCCAGCAGCTCCGGGACGGTAAACACCGGGGAGCTGTTTTTT.

The rearrangement joins TRBV11-2 to TRBJ2-1; perhaps TRBD2 as D (6 bases). Trimming removed 7 bases from V and 8 bases from J, with 18 bases in between. Germline V gene sequence: CDR1 SGHAT, CDR2 FQNNGV. The length of the CDR3 is 14 residues. The CDR3 reads CASTGLLSTYEQFF. The CDR3 DNA follows: TGTGCCAGCACCGGACTACTCAGCACGTATGAGCAGTTCTTC.

This rearrangement joins TRBV12-5 to TRBJ1-2; 9 positions match TRBD1. J lost 2 bases, V lost 7 bases, and 8 bases had no gene match. Germline V gives CDR1 LGHNT, CDR2 FRNRAP. This CDR3 spans 15 amino acids. CDR3 region: CASAPGQGANYGYTF. The CDR3 DNA is TGTGCTAGTGCCCCGGGACAGGGCGCGAACTATGGCTACACCTTC.

About this clone: This sample also contains other DNA sequences that code for the same CDR3. The rearrangement uses TRBV4-1 and TRBJ1-1; possible D gene TRBD1, 5 bases. Germline values: CDR1 MGHRA, CDR2 YSYEKL. The CDR3 has 14 residues. V lost 3 bases, J lost 1 base, and 9 bases lay in between. The CDR3 is CASSHGDRNTEAFF. The CDR3 DNA is TGCGCCAGCAGCCATGGTGACAGGAACACTGAAGCTTTCTTT.

V gene TRBV5-1 combines with J gene TRBJ2-2; D gene unclear. The CDR3 runs to 14 residues. Trimming took 1 base from V and 2 from J, leaving 6 bases between them. CDR1 and CDR2 from the germline V gene are SGHRS and YFSETQ. The CDR3 is CASSLLYNTGELFF. CDR3 in DNA: TGCGCCAGCAGCTTGTTATACAACACCGGGGAGCTGTTTTTT.

The chain employs TRBV7-8 and TRBJ2-7; D gene uncertain. Germline lookup yields CDR1 SGHVS and CDR2 FQNEAQ. V was shortened by 5 bases and J by 4 bases, with 9 bases between the two germline ends. CDR3 size: 12 residues. The CDR3: CASSLVGYEQYF. CDR3 bases: TGTGCCAGCAGCCTTGTGGGATACGAGCAGTACTTC.

This chain uses TRBV18 with TRBJ2-1; TRBD1 is a possible D gene (6 bases). The CDR3 is 15 amino acids. The V end lost 6 bases, the J end lost 3 bases, and 15 bases lay between the germline ends. Germline V lookup: CDR1 KGHSH, CDR2 LQKENI. The CDR3 nucleotides are TGTGCCAGCTCCCCCCAGGGGAAAGGCTACAATGAGCAGTTCTTC. This gives the protein CASSPQGKGYNEQFF. Based on the CDR3 plus reference TRBV18 and TRBJ2-1, the full variable domain is NAGVMQNPRHLVRRRGQEARLRCSPMKGHSHVYWYRQLPEEGLKFMVYLQKENIIDESGMPKERFSAEFPKEGPSILRIQQVVRGDSAAYFCASSPQGKGYNEQFFGPGTRLTVL.

This sequence joins TRBV30 and TRBJ2-3; 7 bases are a match to TRBD2. This CDR3 has 14 amino acids. Germline V gene data show CDR1 as GTSNPN and CDR2 as SVGIG (reference sequence). The J segment lost 5 bases and the V segment lost 0 bases, leaving 5 bases of the junction unmatched. The DNA of the CDR3 is TGTGCCTGGAGTGTAGGCGGGAGTGGAGATACGCAGTATTTT. Its protein product is CAWSVGGSGDTQYF.

The rearrangement links TRBV6-5 to TRBJ1-1; D remains unclear. The V gene lost 7 bases and the J gene lost 1 base, with 7 bases spanning the gap. Per germline, CDR1 MNHEY and CDR2 SVGAGI. The CDR3 loop spans 12 amino acids. This CDR3 is CASNTGNTEAFF. The CDR3 bases are TGTGCCAGCAACACCGGGAACACTGAAGCTTTCTTT.